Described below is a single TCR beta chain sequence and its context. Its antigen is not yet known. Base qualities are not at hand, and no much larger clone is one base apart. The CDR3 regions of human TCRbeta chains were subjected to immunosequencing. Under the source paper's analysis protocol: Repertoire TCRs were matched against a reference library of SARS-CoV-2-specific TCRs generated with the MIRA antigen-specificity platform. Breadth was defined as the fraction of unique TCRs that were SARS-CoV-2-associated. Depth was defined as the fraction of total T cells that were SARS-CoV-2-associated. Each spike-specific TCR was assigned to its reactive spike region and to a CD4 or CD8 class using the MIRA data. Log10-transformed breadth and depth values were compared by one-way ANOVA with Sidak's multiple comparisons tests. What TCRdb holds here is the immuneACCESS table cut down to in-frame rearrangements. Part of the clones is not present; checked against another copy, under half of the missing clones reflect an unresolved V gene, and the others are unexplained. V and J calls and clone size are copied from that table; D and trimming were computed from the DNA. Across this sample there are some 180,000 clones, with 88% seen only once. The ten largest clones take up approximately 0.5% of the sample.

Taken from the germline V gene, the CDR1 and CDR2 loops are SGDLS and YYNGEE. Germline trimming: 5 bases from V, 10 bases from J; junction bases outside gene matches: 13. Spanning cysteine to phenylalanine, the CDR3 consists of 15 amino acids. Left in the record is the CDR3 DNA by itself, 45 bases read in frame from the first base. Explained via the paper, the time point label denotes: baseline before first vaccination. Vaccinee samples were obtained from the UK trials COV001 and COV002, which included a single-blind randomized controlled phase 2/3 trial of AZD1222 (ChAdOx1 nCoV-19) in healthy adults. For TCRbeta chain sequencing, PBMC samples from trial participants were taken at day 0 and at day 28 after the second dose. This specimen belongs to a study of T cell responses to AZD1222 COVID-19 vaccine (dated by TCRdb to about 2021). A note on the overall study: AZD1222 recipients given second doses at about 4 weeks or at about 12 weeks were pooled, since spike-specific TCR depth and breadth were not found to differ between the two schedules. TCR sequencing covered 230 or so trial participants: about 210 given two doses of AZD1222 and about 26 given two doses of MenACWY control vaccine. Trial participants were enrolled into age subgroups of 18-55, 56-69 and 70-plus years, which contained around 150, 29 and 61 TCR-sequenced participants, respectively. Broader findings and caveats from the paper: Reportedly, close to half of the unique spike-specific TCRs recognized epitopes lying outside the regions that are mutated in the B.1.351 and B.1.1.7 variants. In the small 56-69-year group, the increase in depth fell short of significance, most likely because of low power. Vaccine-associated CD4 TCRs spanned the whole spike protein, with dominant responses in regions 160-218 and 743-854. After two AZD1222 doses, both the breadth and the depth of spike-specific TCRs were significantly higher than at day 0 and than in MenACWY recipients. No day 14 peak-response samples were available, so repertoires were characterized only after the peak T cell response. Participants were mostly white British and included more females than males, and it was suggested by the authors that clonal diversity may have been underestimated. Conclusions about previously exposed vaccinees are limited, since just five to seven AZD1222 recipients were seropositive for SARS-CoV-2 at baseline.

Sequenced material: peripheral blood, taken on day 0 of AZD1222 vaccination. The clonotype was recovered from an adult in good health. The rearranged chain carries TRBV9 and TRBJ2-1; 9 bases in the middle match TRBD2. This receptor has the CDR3 CASSQQDRTSEEQFF. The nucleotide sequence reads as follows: TGTGCCAGCAGTCAACAAGATAGGACTAGCGAAGAGCAGTTCTTC.